Listed here are 21 T cell receptor beta chains from one sample, sequenced in a study of blood T cells in healthy people across ages. A second PCR of about 7 to 11 cycles used a sample-barcoded 5' primer and a J-beta primer mix. TCRdb redid the calling of the 5' RACE reads with MiXCR, one entry per CDR3 protein. The sample lists hundreds of thousands of distinct CDR3 sequences; about 54% were seen once. Sequencing used blood. The receptors were gathered from a man in his 60s in good health.

The chain couples TRBV5-6 to TRBJ2-5; weak D call: TRBD1 (6 bases). This CDR3 region has 16 residues. Per germline, CDR1 SGHDT and CDR2 YYEEEE. V was pared by 0 bases and J by 2 bases, with 14 bases between. In nucleotides, the CDR3 is TGTGCCAGCAGCTTGGTGGGACAAGTGGTACAAGAGACCCAGTACTTC. Residues: CASSLVGQVVQETQYF.

This clonotype was seen only a few times. The chain combines TRBV12-3 or TRBV12-4 with TRBJ2-5; 10 positions agree with TRBD1. The length of the CDR3 is 15 residues. V lost 1 base and J lost 5; bases outside the gene matches: 4. CDR3 bases: TGTGCCAGCAGTTTAGAGACAGGGGGCCGCGAGACCCAGTACTTC. Translating gives CASSLETGGRETQYF.

In the case of this clonotype: A much larger clone lies one base from this, so it may be a read error. This chain uses TRBV12-3 or TRBV12-4 with TRBJ2-6; D remains ambiguous. CDR3 length: 13 amino acids. V was trimmed by 5 bases and J by 3 bases, leaving 5 bases between them. The CDR3 nucleotides are TGTGCCAGCAGTGTCTGTGGGGCCAACGTCCTGACTTTC. Protein product: CASSVCGANVLTF.

This chain links TRBV28 with TRBJ1-6, with D possibly matching TRBD1 (6 bases). In germline, CDR1 is MDHEN, CDR2 SYDVKM. The V end was cut by 5 bases, the J end by 8 bases, with 13 bases between. The CDR3 has 14 residues. As DNA, the CDR3 is TGTGCCAGCAGTCGGACAGACTCCTATTCACCCCTCCACTTT. Its protein product is CASSRTDSYSPLHF. The complete variable domain, with remaining parts taken from reference TRBV28 and TRBJ1-6, reads DVKVTQSSRYLVKRTGEKVFLECVQDMDHENMFWYRQDPGLGLRLIYFSYDVKMKEKGDIPEGYSVSREKKERFSLILESASTNQTSMYLCASSRTDSYSPLHFGNGTRLTVT.

V is TRBV6-5 and J is TRBJ2-4, with TRBD2 matching 7 bases. The CDR3 contains 14 residues. CDR1 is MNHEY and CDR2 is SVGAGI in the germline V gene. Trimming removed 7 bases from V and 6 bases from J; junction bases left unmatched: 9. CDR3 protein: CASKGASGGNIQYF. In DNA form, the CDR3 reads TGTGCCAGCAAGGGCGCTAGCGGTGGAAACATTCAGTACTTC.

The J gene is TRBJ2-3, the V gene TRBV24-1, with a weak D call TRBD1 (6 bases). The germline V gene has CDR1 KGHDR and CDR2 SFDVKD. V was pared by 9 bases and J by 2 bases, with 11 bases between. This CDR3 has 13 amino acids. The CDR3 sequence is CATQRDNTDTQYF. CDR3 nucleotides: TGTGCCACCCAACGGGACAACACAGATACGCAGTATTTT.

V and J are TRBV29-1 and TRBJ1-6; D might be TRBD1 (6 bases). CDR1 SQVTM and CDR2 ANQGSEA come from the germline V gene. The CDR3 covers 21 residues. With 1 base removed from V and 3 bases from J, the gap between germline ends came to 28 bases. The CDR3 sequence: CSVEGHPSWGRQVDYNSPLHF. The CDR3 DNA reads TGCAGCGTTGAAGGGCACCCTTCGTGGGGGCGACAGGTGGACTATAATTCACCCCTCCACTTT. The full variable domain, with the rest looked up from reference TRBV29-1 and TRBJ1-6, is SAVISQKPSRDICQRGTSLTIQCQVDSQVTMMFWYRQQPGQSLTLIATANQGSEATYESGFVIDKFPISRPNLTFSTLTVSNMSPEDSSIYLCSVEGHPSWGRQVDYNSPLHFGNGTRLTVT.

This clonotype was seen at least ten times. V is TRBV11-2 and J is TRBJ2-5; D remains ambiguous. Germline CDR1 reads SGHAT; CDR2 reads FQNNGV. This CDR3 region has 14 residues. The V and J ends lost 5 bases and 1 base respectively, with 11 bases between them. CDR3 residues: CASSPSNPQETQYF. As DNA, the CDR3 is TGTGCCAGCAGCCCCTCGAACCCCCAAGAGACCCAGTACTTC.

This clonotype was recorded a few times. The chain has TRBV12-3 or TRBV12-4 and TRBJ2-5, with D perhaps TRBD1 or TRBD2 (5 bases each). The CDR3 has 13 amino acids. Trimming removed 8 bases at V and 1 base at J, with 11 bases between. The CDR3 coding sequence is TGTGCCAGCCTTCTGGGGGTCCAAGAGACCCAGTACTTC. This gives the protein CASLLGVQETQYF.

This clonotype was seen a handful of times. This sequence joins TRBV5-1 and TRBJ2-5; 13 bases are a match to TRBD2. Germline trimming cut 3 bases from V and 5 bases from J; bases unmatched to any gene: 1. This CDR3 is 14 amino acids long. CDR1 is SGHRS, CDR2 YFSETQ, per germline. The CDR3 is CASSSTSGGETQYF. DNA of the CDR3: TGCGCCAGCAGCTCGACTAGCGGGGGGGAGACCCAGTACTTC.

This clonotype was recorded once. The chain couples TRBV5-1 to TRBJ2-3, with 14 bases lining up with TRBD2. This CDR3 has 17 residues. Per the germline V gene, CDR1 is SGHRS and CDR2 is YFSETQ. V was clipped by 0 bases and J by 6 bases; unmatched bases: 6. DNA of the CDR3: TGCGCCAGCAGCTTGGCCGGACTAGCGGGGGGAATGGATACGCAGTATTTT. It is translated as CASSLAGLAGGMDTQYF.

The chain employs TRBV11-2 and TRBJ2-7; 9 bases are shared with TRBD1. The V gene's germline CDR1 is SGHAT and CDR2 FQNNGV. This CDR3 contains 15 residues. Trimming took 1 base from V and 10 from J; bases not matched to a gene: 11. CDR3 sequence reads: CASSLGGQGLRDQYF. The CDR3 DNA reads as TGTGCCAGCAGCTTAGGGGGACAGGGCCTTAGGGACCAGTACTTC.

The chain is built from TRBV11-2 and TRBJ2-5, with D perhaps assigned TRBD1 or TRBD2 (5 bases each). Trimming pared 4 bases from V and 2 bases from J, leaving 14 bases between. Per the germline V gene, CDR1 is SGHAT and CDR2 is FQNNGV. This CDR3 comprises 15 residues. The DNA of the CDR3 is TGTGCCAGCAGCTCCGAGGGACGATTACAAGAGACCCAGTACTTC. Encoded protein: CASSSEGRLQETQYF.

The rearrangement uses TRBV5-1 and TRBJ1-2; the D is unclear. Trimming shortened V by 0 bases and J by 6 bases, and 6 bases separated the two germline ends. This CDR3 is built from 12 residues. Germline V gives CDR1 SGHRS, CDR2 YFSETQ. Here the CDR3 reads CASSLDSHGYTF. CDR3 DNA: TGCGCCAGCAGCTTGGACTCACATGGCTACACCTTC.

CDR3 DNA sequence: TGCAGCGTTCGAGGGGCTAGCGGGAGTTACGAGCAGTACTTC. It yields the protein CSVRGASGSYEQYF. The rearrangement joins TRBV29-1 to TRBJ2-5; 10 bases align to TRBD2. The J call may not be correct, given that the DNA end is closer to TRBJ2-7. The V gene's germline CDR1 is SQVTM and CDR2 ANQGSEA. This CDR3 comprises 14 residues.

This clonotype was found a few times. This chain connects TRBV7-8 to TRBJ2-4; 12 nucleotides match TRBD2. Germline loops: CDR1 SGHVS, CDR2 FQNEAQ. V shed 5 bases and J 6 bases; nucleotides not matched to a gene: 8. The CDR3 runs 16 residues. CDR3 sequence (DNA): TGTGCCAGCAGCACTCTAGCGGGGGGGCGAGGAAACATTCAGTACTTC. Translating it yields CASSTLAGGRGNIQYF.

The chain is built from TRBV9 and TRBJ2-5; 15 bases agree with TRBD2. CDR1 is SGDLS, CDR2 YYNGEE, per germline. Unmatched junction bases numbered 2, after V lost 0 bases and J lost 5 bases. The CDR3 sequence is 16 residues long. Here the CDR3 reads CASSVGTSGGAETQYF. CDR3 bases: TGTGCCAGCAGCGTAGGGACTAGCGGGGGGGCGGAGACCCAGTACTTC.

The chain recombines TRBV29-1 with TRBJ1-2; 8 positions agree with TRBD1. This CDR3 spans 12 amino acids. The V gene end was trimmed by 2 bases and the J gene end by 8 bases; junction bases not matched to a gene: 4. From germline, CDR1 is SQVTM and CDR2 ANQGSEA. The CDR3 protein is CSVESGGGGYTF. CDR3 DNA: TGCAGCGTTGAATCAGGGGGCGGAGGCTACACCTTC.

The chain carries TRBV5-1 and TRBJ2-2, with 10 bases identical to TRBD2. The length of the CDR3 is 16 residues. Trimming took 2 bases from V and 3 from J; bases not matched to a gene: 4. Germline V gives CDR1 SGHRS, CDR2 YFSETQ. The CDR3 loop reads CASSFLAGVDTGELFF. CDR3 bases: TGCGCCAGCAGCTTCCTAGCGGGAGTTGACACCGGGGAGCTGTTTTTT. Full variable domain (rest looked up from reference TRBV5-1 and TRBJ2-2): KAGVTQTPRYLIKTRGQQVTLSCSPISGHRSVSWYQQTPGQGLQFLFEYFSETQRNKGNFPGRFSGRQFSNSRSEMNVSTLELGDSALYLCASSFLAGVDTGELFFGEGSRLTVL.

This chain links TRBV5-1 with TRBJ2-1; 15 nucleotides align to TRBD2. The CDR3 is 18 residues long. Germline lookup yields CDR1 SGHRS and CDR2 YFSETQ. Unmatched junction bases numbered 5, after V lost 4 bases and J lost 0 bases. The CDR3 sequence: CASSPGLAGGISYNEQFF. In DNA form, the CDR3 reads TGCGCCAGCAGCCCGGGACTAGCGGGGGGAATCTCCTACAATGAGCAGTTCTTC.

V gene TRBV6-2 or TRBV6-3 combines with J gene TRBJ2-7; D unresolved. The CDR3 extends over 11 amino acids. V was trimmed by 5 bases and J by 2 bases, leaving 4 bases between them. Germline loops: CDR1 MNHEY, CDR2 SVGEGT. Here the CDR3 DNA reads TGTGCCAGCAGTCAACCCTACGAGCAGTACTTC. Translation: CASSQPYEQYF.